This TCR beta chain was obtained from a study of blood T cell repertoires in COVID-19. Overall study context: Collection of acute and convalescent COVID-19 samples took place in the United States, Italy and Spain. Sample material is recorded as cDNA or gDNA derived from T cells, B-cell-depleted T cells, or PBMCs.

The CDR3 loop spans 16 amino acids. Germline lookup yields CDR1 SGHDN and CDR2 FVKESK. The V and J ends lost 2 bases and 8 bases, in that order; junction bases with no gene match: 10. Original processing methods: It was from reference gene primer amplification that nucleated cell counts were estimated. Method: immunoSEQ multiplex PCR; TCRdb's copy keeps in-frame clones and lacks some. V, J and clone size derive from that table, while D and trimming were established from the DNA sequence. The sample lists over 70,000 clones; approximately 83% were seen once. This receptor was identified in a man in his thirties or forties with COVID-19, enrolled during active disease. V is TRBV14 and J is TRBJ1-2, with 11 positions matching TRBD1. Sequenced: peripheral blood. As DNA, the CDR3 is TGTGCCAGCAGCCAATTGGAGGGACAGGGGGTAGAAGGCTACACCTTC. Residues: CASSQLEGQGVEGYTF.